This TCR beta chain was observed in a study of early T cells in non-severe SARS-CoV-2 infection. Study-level results: Matching against VDJdb likely underestimated virus-specific expansions, favoring anti-spike CD8.

Each CDR3 protein is one row after TCRdb ran MiXCR on the 5' RACE reads. The table includes 34,000 or so distinct CDR3 sequences, around 9% detected once. Germline CDR1 and CDR2: SGHTA and FQGNSA. Germline trimming cut 5 bases from V and 7 bases from J; bases unmatched to any gene: 4. The length of the CDR3 is 13 residues. To note about this clonotype: Its specificity is not known.

J is TRBJ2-7 and V is TRBV7-2, with 11 bases lining up with TRBD1. The receptor's source is an adult who was a healthcare worker with PCR-confirmed SARS-CoV-2 infection or an uninfected control (not recorded which). The sample comprised whole blood. Here the CDR3 DNA reads TGTGCCAGCAGCGGACAGGGGGCAGATGAGCAGTACTTC. Translated: CASSGQGADEQYF.